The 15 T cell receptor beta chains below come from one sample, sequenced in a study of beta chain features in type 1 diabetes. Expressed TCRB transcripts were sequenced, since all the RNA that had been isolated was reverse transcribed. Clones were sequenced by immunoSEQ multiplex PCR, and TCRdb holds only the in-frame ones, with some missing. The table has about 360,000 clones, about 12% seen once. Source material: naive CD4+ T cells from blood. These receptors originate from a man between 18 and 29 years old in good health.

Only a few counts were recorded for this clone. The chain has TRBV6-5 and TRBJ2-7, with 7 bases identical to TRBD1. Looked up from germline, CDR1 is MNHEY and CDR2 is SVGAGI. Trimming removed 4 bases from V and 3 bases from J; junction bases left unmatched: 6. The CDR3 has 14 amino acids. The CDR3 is CASSSPGQIYEQYF. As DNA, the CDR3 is TGTGCCAGCAGTTCGCCGGGACAGATCTACGAGCAGTACTTC.

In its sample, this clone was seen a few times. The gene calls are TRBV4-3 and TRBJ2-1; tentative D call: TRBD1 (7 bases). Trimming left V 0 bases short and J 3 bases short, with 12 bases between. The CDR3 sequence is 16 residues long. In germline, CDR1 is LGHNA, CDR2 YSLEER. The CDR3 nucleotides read TGCGCCAGCAGCCAAGATGGGAGGACAGGCTACAATGAGCAGTTCTTC. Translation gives CASSQDGRTGYNEQFF.

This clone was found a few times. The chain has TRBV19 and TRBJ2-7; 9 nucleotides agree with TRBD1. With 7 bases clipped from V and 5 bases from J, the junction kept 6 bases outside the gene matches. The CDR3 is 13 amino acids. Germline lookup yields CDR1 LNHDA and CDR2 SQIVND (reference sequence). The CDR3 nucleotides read TGTGCCAGTAACCCCGGGACAGGGCACGAGCAGTACTTC. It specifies CASNPGTGHEQYF.

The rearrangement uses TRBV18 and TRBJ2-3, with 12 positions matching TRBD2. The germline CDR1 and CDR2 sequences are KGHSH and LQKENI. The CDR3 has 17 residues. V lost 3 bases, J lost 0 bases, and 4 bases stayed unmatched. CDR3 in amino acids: CASSPRLAGASTDTQYF. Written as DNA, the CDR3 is TGTGCCAGCTCACCTCGACTAGCGGGGGCGAGCACAGATACGCAGTATTTT.

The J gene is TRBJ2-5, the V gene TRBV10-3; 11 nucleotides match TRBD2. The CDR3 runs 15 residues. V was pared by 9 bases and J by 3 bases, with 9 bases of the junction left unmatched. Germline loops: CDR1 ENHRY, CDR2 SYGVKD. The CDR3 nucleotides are TGTGCCATTCGCCCCGGGACTAGCGGAGAAGAGACCCAGTACTTC. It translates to CAIRPGTSGEETQYF.

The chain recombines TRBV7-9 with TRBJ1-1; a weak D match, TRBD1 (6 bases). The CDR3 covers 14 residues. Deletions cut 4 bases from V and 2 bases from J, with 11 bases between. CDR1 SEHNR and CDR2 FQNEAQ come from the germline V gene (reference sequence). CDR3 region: CASSSQGLNTEAFF. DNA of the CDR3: TGTGCCAGCAGCTCACAGGGCTTAAACACTGAAGCTTTCTTT.

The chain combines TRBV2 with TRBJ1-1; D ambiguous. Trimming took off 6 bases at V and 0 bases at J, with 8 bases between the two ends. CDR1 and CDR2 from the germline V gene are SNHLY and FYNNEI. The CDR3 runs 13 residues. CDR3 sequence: CASSPEVNTEAFF. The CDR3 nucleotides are TGTGCCAGCAGCCCGGAGGTGAACACTGAAGCTTTCTTT.

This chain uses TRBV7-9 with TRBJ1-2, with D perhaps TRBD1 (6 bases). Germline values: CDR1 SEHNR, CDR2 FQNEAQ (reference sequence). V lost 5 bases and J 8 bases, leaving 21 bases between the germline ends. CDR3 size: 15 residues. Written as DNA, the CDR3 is TGTGCCAGCAGCCCCCCCGGGGGGGCCCCCGGGGGCTACACCTTC. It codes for CASSPPGGAPGGYTF.

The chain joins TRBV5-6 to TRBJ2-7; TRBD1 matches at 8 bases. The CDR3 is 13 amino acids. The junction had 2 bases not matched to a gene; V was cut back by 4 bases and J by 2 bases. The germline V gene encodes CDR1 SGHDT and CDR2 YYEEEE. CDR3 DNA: TGTGCCAGCAGCCCGGACAGGGCCTACGAGCAGTACTTC. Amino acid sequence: CASSPDRAYEQYF.

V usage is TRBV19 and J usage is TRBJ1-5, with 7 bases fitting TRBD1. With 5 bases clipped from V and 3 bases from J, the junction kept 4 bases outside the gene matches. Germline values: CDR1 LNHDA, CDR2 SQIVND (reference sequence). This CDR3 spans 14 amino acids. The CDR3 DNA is TGTGCCAGTAGTGACAGGGCCTTCAATCAGCCCCAGCATTTT. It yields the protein CASSDRAFNQPQHF.

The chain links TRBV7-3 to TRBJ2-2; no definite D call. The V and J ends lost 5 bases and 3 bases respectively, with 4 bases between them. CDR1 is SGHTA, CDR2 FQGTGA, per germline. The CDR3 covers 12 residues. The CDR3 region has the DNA TGTGCCAGCAGCCCCTACACCGGGGAGCTGTTTTTT. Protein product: CASSPYTGELFF.

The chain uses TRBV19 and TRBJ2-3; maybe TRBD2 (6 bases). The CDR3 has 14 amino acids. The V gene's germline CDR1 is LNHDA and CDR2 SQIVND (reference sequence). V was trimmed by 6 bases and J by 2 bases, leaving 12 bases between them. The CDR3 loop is CASRFGGSTDTQYF. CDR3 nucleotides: TGTGCCAGTAGGTTCGGGGGATCCACAGATACGCAGTATTTT. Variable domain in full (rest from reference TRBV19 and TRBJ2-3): DGGITQSPKYLFRKEGQNVTLSCEQNLNHDAMYWYRQDPGQGLRLIYYSQIVNDFQKGDIAEGYSVSREKKESFPLTVTSAQKNPTAFYLCASRFGGSTDTQYFGPGTRLTVL.

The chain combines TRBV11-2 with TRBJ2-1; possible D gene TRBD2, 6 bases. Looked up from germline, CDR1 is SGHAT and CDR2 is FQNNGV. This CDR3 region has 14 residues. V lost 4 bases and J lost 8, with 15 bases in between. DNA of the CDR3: TGTGCCAGCAGCTCGAGGGGACTTCTCGATGAGCAGTTCTTC. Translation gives CASSSRGLLDEQFF.

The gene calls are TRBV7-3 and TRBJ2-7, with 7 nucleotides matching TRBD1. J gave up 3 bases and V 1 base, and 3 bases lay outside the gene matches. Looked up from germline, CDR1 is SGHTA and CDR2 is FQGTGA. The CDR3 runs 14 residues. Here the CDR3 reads CASSLIRDSYEQYF. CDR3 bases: TGTGCCAGCAGCTTAATCCGGGACAGCTACGAGCAGTACTTC.

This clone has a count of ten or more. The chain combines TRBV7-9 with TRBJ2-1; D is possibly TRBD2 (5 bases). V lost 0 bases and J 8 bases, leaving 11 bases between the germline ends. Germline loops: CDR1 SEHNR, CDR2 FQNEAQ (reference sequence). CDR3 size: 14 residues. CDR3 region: CASSLARAGDEQFF. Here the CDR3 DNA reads TGTGCCAGCAGCTTAGCGCGGGCGGGCGATGAGCAGTTCTTC.